These T cell receptor beta chains were read from a single sample in a study of blood T cell repertoires in COVID-19. Profiling relied on immunoSEQ multiplex PCR, and the TCRdb table lists in-frame clones only, not all of them. This sample yields about 400,000 clones, of which about 89% are seen a single time; 1% to 1.5% belongs to the top ten. The sequenced sample was peripheral blood. The origin of the receptors is a man aged 35 to 55 with acute or convalescent COVID-19. The CDR3 runs from the conserved cysteine through the conserved F or W. The order of the fields is J gene, clone size, V gene, D gene, CDR3 DNA, CDR3 protein. A D gene is named only where the DNA matches it firmly. Clone size is given for some rows only: seen once, a few or many times, or a class if the clone is expanded.

TRBJ2-7 | - | TRBV15 | TRBD2 | TGTGCCACCAGCAGCCCGGGGGGTTCCTACGAGCAGTACTTC | CATSSPGGSYEQYF
TRBJ1-1 | few | TRBV6-5 | TRBD1 | TGTGCCAGCAGAGGACAGGGTGAAGCTTTCTTT | CASRGQGEAFF
TRBJ2-1 | - | TRBV18 | TRBD1 | TGTGCCAGCTCTACAGGGGCCGTGTCATACAATGAGCAGTTCTTC | CASSTGAVSYNEQFF
TRBJ2-1 | - | TRBV5-1 | TRBD1 | TGCGCCAGCAGCGGGGGACAGCGTTTATCCTACAATGAGCAGTTCTTC | CASSGGQRLSYNEQFF
TRBJ2-4 | - | TRBV7-2 | - | TGTGCCAGCATCCCGGTGGTAAACATTCAGTACTTC | CASIPVVNIQYF
TRBJ2-5 | - | TRBV7-3 | - | TGTGCCAGCAGCTTAGGGCAGGCCTCTTGGTACTTC | CASSLGQASWYF
TRBJ1-1 | - | TRBV2 | - | TGTGCCAGCTATGACGACAGGAACACTGAAGCTTTCTTT | CASYDDRNTEAFF
TRBJ1-5 | few | TRBV19 | TRBD1 | TGTGCCAGTAGTATAAGGACAGGCCCTCAGCCCCAGCATTTT | CASSIRTGPQPQHF
TRBJ2-3 | - | TRBV7-2 | TRBD2 | TGTGCCAGCAGCTCTAGGACTAGCGGGAAAACAGATACGCAGTATTTT | CASSSRTSGKTDTQYF
TRBJ1-6 | - | TRBV11-2 | TRBD1 | TGTGCCAGCAGCTTGAGACAGGGGGCCAATTCACCCCTCCACTTT | CASSLRQGANSPLHF
TRBJ2-3 | once | TRBV9 | - | TGTGCCAGCAGCACCCGGACTACAGATACGCAGTATTTT | CASSTRTTDTQYF
TRBJ1-5 | few | TRBV18 | TRBD1 | TGTGCCAGCTCACCAGGGACAGGTAATCAGCCCCAGCATTTT | CASSPGTGNQPQHF
TRBJ1-6 | - | TRBV9 | - | TGTGCCAGCAGCGTAGATTTAAGCACCCTCCACTTT | CASSVDLSTLHF
TRBJ1-2 | - | TRBV7-3 | TRBD1 | TGTGCCAGCAGTCCAACAGGGGGCTCTAGGGGCTACACCTTC | CASSPTGGSRGYTF
TRBJ1-2 | - | TRBV4-3 | - | TGCGCCAGCAGCCGAGAAGGCCAGGGCCATGGCTACACCTTC | CASSREGQGHGYTF
TRBJ1-3 | - | TRBV27 | - | TGTGCCAGCAGTGATCTAGGGAGCTCTGGAAACACCATATATTTT | CASSDLGSSGNTIYF
TRBJ1-1 | - | TRBV5-8 | - | TGTGCCAGCAGCTTGTACTCGGGGGGAAACACTGAAGCTTTCTTT | CASSLYSGGNTEAFF
TRBJ1-6 | - | TRBV7-9 | - | TGTGCCAGCAGCTTAGGGATGCGGAATTCACCCCTCCACTTT | CASSLGMRNSPLHF
TRBJ1-1 | - | TRBV27 | - | TGTGCCAGCAGTTTATCGTCACCGAGGAACACTGAAGCTTTCTTT | CASSLSSPRNTEAFF
TRBJ2-2 | - | TRBV11-3 | TRBD1 | TGTGCCAGCAGCTTAGGGCCGGGACAGCTAAACACCGGGGAGCTGTTTTTT | CASSLGPGQLNTGELFF
TRBJ2-1 | - | TRBV12-3/TRBV12-4 | TRBD1 | TGTGCCAGCAGCGAAGGACAGGGCTATGAGCAGTTCTTC | CASSEGQGYEQFF
TRBJ1-3 | - | TRBV15 | - | TGTGCCACCAGCAGAGACCGGGGCTCTGGAAACACCATATATTTT | CATSRDRGSGNTIYF
TRBJ1-1 | - | TRBV5-1 | - | TGCGCCAGCAGCTTTTTGCACTACTTTTGCACTGAAGCTTTCTTT | CASSFLHYFCTEAFF